The 9 T cell receptor beta chains listed next were all sequenced from one sample in a study of blood T cells in healthy people across ages. Using a J-beta primer mix together with a sample-barcoded 5' primer, a second PCR was run for roughly 7 to 11 cycles. Using its own MiXCR run on the 5' RACE reads, TCRdb lists one record per CDR3 protein. The sample has more than 750,000 distinct CDR3 sequences, just under 30% seen once. These data also formed part of another study, on T cells of mothers and their children.

Sample: blood. The source is a middle-aged woman in good health.

The chain uses TRBV20-1 and TRBJ1-4; maybe TRBD1 (5 bases). The germline V gene encodes CDR1 DFQATT and CDR2 SNEGSKA (reference sequence). The CDR3 runs 13 residues. The V gene lost 5 bases and the J gene lost 6 bases, with 13 bases spanning the gap. For the CDR3, the DNA is TGCAGTGCTCAGAGGACAAGGGATGAAAAACTGTTTTTT. It yields the protein CSAQRTRDEKLFF.

This clonotype was counted only a few times. This rearrangement joins TRBV27 to TRBJ2-5; no reliable D call. The germline gives CDR1 MNHEY, CDR2 SMNVEV (reference sequence). The CDR3 is made up of 14 amino acids. Deletions cut 6 bases from V and 2 bases from J, with 13 bases between. This CDR3 is CASRSASQQETQYF. The CDR3 nucleotides are TGTGCCAGCAGGTCCGCCTCACAGCAAGAGACCCAGTACTTC.

This clonotype has just a few counts. The chain has TRBV7-2 and TRBJ2-7, with D hard to call. Trimming cost V 0 bases and J 2 bases, with 11 bases left between them. The CDR3 has 15 amino acids. Germline loops: CDR1 SGHTA, CDR2 FQGNSA. Here the CDR3 reads CASSLAPTEPYEQYF. Written as DNA, the CDR3 is TGTGCCAGCAGCTTAGCGCCGACTGAACCCTACGAGCAGTACTTC.

This sequence joins TRBV7-2 and TRBJ1-2; possibly TRBD1 for D (5 bases). V lost 4 bases to trimming and J lost 5 bases, with 17 bases between them. The CDR3 is 15 amino acids. Germline lookup yields CDR1 SGHTA and CDR2 FQGNSA. CDR3 nucleotide sequence: TGTGCCAGCAGCTCCGAAAGCGGGGGGGGATATGGCTACACCTTC. Translated: CASSSESGGGYGYTF.

In the case of this clonotype: This could be a read error, since a much larger clone is one nucleotide away. This chain joins TRBV10-2 and TRBJ2-3; 9 bases align to TRBD2. The CDR3 runs 15 residues. CDR1 is WSHSY and CDR2 is SAAADI in the germline V gene. The chain's CDR3 is CVSKAGGWGTDTQYF. The CDR3 DNA reads as TGCGTCAGCAAAGCGGGGGGATGGGGCACAGATACGCAGTATTTT.

The rearrangement links TRBV29-1 to TRBJ1-1; D gene unclear. V dropped 4 bases and J dropped 1 base, with 16 bases sitting between them. CDR1 and CDR2 (germline): SQVTM, ANQGSEA. This CDR3 contains 15 residues. The CDR3 loop reads CSVVGQSSPNTEAFF. Written as DNA, the CDR3 is TGCAGCGTTGTTGGGCAAAGTTCCCCGAACACTGAAGCTTTCTTT.

V and J are TRBV7-3 and TRBJ2-1; D is perhaps TRBD2 (6 bases). Germline V CDR1 and CDR2: SGHTA, FQGTGA. This CDR3 is built from 16 residues. Trimming left V 1 base short and J 4 bases short, with 14 bases between. In DNA, the CDR3 is TGTGCCAGCAGCTTAAAGGGCGGGACCCAATACAATGAGCAGTTCTTC. Its protein product is CASSLKGGTQYNEQFF.

The rearrangement uses TRBV11-2 and TRBJ1-2, with D possibly TRBD1 on 5 matching bases. Trimming took 4 bases from V and 7 from J, leaving 19 bases between them. The CDR3 contains 15 residues. Germline lookup yields CDR1 SGHAT and CDR2 FQNNGV. The CDR3 is CASSSTAGQVLGYTF. The CDR3 region has the DNA TGTGCCAGCAGCTCTACCGCCGGACAAGTGCTTGGCTACACCTTC.

This clonotype was seen a few times. The rearrangement joins TRBV20-1 to TRBJ2-3, with 10 bases fitting TRBD2. The CDR3 is 17 amino acids. Germline CDR1 is DFQATT and CDR2 is SNEGSKA (reference sequence). The ends lost 3 bases at V and 1 base at J; junction bases unmatched: 10. DNA for the CDR3: TGCAGTGCTAGTTCTGCATTAGCGGGGGGCCGCACAGATACGCAGTATTTT. Amino acid sequence: CSASSALAGGRTDTQYF.